These 23 T cell receptor beta chains were sequenced from one sample in a study of regulatory dendritic cells for organ transplantation. Here immunoSEQ multiplex PCR was the method, and the copy in TCRdb shows in-frame clones only, minus some. This sample carries roughly 34,000 clones, about 88% of them seen once, and the ten largest clones take about 0.063%. The specimen was naive CD4+ T cells from blood. Noted subset: CD45RA+ naive T cells. All receptors come from a human donor in good health.

About this clone: A junction boundary mismatches the germline segment, possibly from a read error. J is TRBJ1-2 and V is TRBV19, with 8 bases fitting TRBD1. Germline V CDR1 and CDR2: LNHDA, SQIVND (reference sequence). The length of the CDR3 is 14 residues. CDR3 bases: TGTGCCAGTAATATAAGACAGGGGAAATATGGCTACACCTTC. Translation: CASNIRQGKYGYTF.

The chain links TRBV9 to TRBJ2-3; D uncertain. Germline assignment: CDR1 SGDLS and CDR2 YYNGEE. This CDR3 has 17 amino acids. The V and J ends lost 6 bases and 1 base respectively, with 21 bases between them. The CDR3 DNA follows: TGTGCCAGCACCCCCCACGATAGCTTGATGGGCACAGATACGCAGTATTTT. The encoded protein is CASTPHDSLMGTDTQYF.

This clone was detected only once. V usage is TRBV7-2 and J usage is TRBJ2-3; D is ambiguous. V lost 1 base to trimming and J lost 5 bases, with 16 bases between them. This CDR3 has 16 residues. Germline V gene lookup returns CDR1 SGHTA and CDR2 FQGNSA. Here the CDR3 reads CASSLVGYRAKDTQYF. In DNA form, the CDR3 reads TGTGCCAGCAGCTTAGTCGGGTATCGCGCCAAAGATACGCAGTATTTT.

V gene TRBV7-2 combines with J gene TRBJ2-3, with TRBD1 as a possible D gene (6 bases). V lost 3 bases, J lost 4 bases, and 11 bases lay in between. Germline values: CDR1 SGHTA, CDR2 FQGNSA. The CDR3 contains 14 residues. This CDR3 reads CASSLSGDADTQYF. In nucleotides, the CDR3 is TGTGCCAGCAGCTTGTCAGGGGACGCAGATACGCAGTATTTT.

The chain carries TRBV9 and TRBJ1-4; 7 nucleotides line up with TRBD1. Looked up from germline, CDR1 is SGDLS and CDR2 is YYNGEE. Unmatched junction bases numbered 9, after V lost 0 bases and J lost 4 bases. The CDR3 extends over 17 amino acids. DNA for the CDR3: TGTGCCAGCAGCGTAGGGGTCCAGACAGGGCTTAATGAAAAACTGTTTTTT. It yields the protein CASSVGVQTGLNEKLFF.

This chain connects TRBV18 to TRBJ2-3, with 11 nucleotides matching TRBD1. The CDR3 length is 17 residues. The germline gives CDR1 KGHSH, CDR2 LQKENI. Losses at the gene ends were 3 bases for V and 4 bases for J; bases not matched to a gene: 9. The CDR3 protein is CASSPMPKGQGADTQYF. The CDR3 DNA follows: TGTGCCAGCTCACCCATGCCTAAGGGACAGGGGGCAGATACGCAGTATTTT.

The V and J genes are TRBV27 and TRBJ1-5; possibly TRBD1 for D (5 bases). The germline V gene encodes CDR1 MNHEY and CDR2 SMNVEV (reference sequence). V was shortened by 3 bases and J by 6 bases, with 9 bases between the two germline ends. The CDR3 is made up of 13 amino acids. Written as DNA, the CDR3 is TGTGCCAGCAGTTTTTATGGGGGTCAGCCCCAGCATTTT. Translating gives CASSFYGGQPQHF.

This chain connects TRBV5-6 to TRBJ2-5; D gene uncertain. This CDR3 spans 14 amino acids. Germline CDR1 SGHDT, CDR2 YYEEEE. With 5 bases removed from V and 3 bases from J, the gap between germline ends came to 14 bases. CDR3 in amino acids: CASRPWVLEETQYF. The DNA for the CDR3 is TGTGCCAGCAGACCGTGGGTTCTCGAAGAGACCCAGTACTTC.

V is TRBV6-6 and J is TRBJ1-1, with 10 bases matching TRBD1. Germline CDR1 reads MNHNY; CDR2 reads SVGAGI (reference sequence). Trimming at V came to 6 bases and at J to 0 bases, leaving 4 bases not matched to a gene. This CDR3 is built from 15 residues. CDR3 in DNA: TGTGCCAGCAGACCGGACAGGGGGATGAACACTGAAGCTTTCTTT. Translation gives CASRPDRGMNTEAFF.

The V and J genes are TRBV21-1 and TRBJ2-7; TRBD1 is the table's D call, not checked against the DNA. TRBV21-1 is noted as a pseudogene. The CDR3 consists of 16 residues. CDR3 amino acids: CASSSHPDRGWWEQYF. In nucleotides, the CDR3 is TGTGCCAGCAGCTCTCACCCGGACAGGGGTTGGTGGGAGCAGTACTTC.

V usage is TRBV19 and J usage is TRBJ2-1; D perhaps matches TRBD2 (7 bases). Germline CDR1 LNHDA, CDR2 SQIVND (reference sequence). This CDR3 region has 14 residues. Trimming stripped 3 bases from V and 7 bases from J, with 13 bases between. CDR3 amino acids: CASSIIGGRNEQFF. In DNA, the CDR3 is TGTGCCAGTAGTATCATCGGGGGGCGGAATGAGCAGTTCTTC.

Turning to this clone: One end of the junction does not line up with germline, which may come from a read error. CDR3 in amino acids: CASSSSTSVDTQYF. DNA for the CDR3: TGTGCCAGTAGCTCGTCCACTAGCGTGGATACGCAGTATTTT. V gene TRBV5-4 combines with J gene TRBJ2-3, with 7 bases fitting TRBD2. The CDR3 is 14 amino acids. The germline gives CDR1 SGHNT, CDR2 YYREEE (reference sequence). The full variable domain, in which reference TRBV5-4 and TRBJ2-3 provide the parts outside the CDR3, is ETGVTQSPTHLIKTRGQQVTLRCSSQSGHNTVSWYQQALGQGPQFIFQYYREEENGRGNFPPRFSGLQFPNYSSELNVNALELDDSALYLCASSSSTSVDTQYFGPGTRLTVL.

The chain carries TRBV6-5 and TRBJ1-1, with 7 bases lining up with TRBD1. This CDR3 comprises 13 residues. V trimming: 6 bases; J trimming: 3 bases; junction bases outside the gene matches: 4. CDR1 and CDR2 (germline): MNHEY, SVGAGI. This CDR3 reads CASSRDRDTEAFF. DNA for the CDR3: TGTGCCAGCAGCCGAGACAGGGACACTGAAGCTTTCTTT.

The rearrangement links TRBV9 to TRBJ2-5, with TRBD2 matching 12 bases. J lost 5 bases, V lost 0 bases, and 8 bases had no gene match. The CDR3 runs to 17 residues. CDR1 SGDLS and CDR2 YYNGEE come from the germline V gene. CDR3 bases: TGTGCCAGCAGCGTAGCTCCTAGCGGGAGGGCCGATGAGACCCAGTACTTC. The encoded protein is CASSVAPSGRADETQYF.

This clone was observed a single time. The chain links TRBV4-1 to TRBJ2-4, with D unresolved. This CDR3 comprises 11 residues. Per the germline V gene, CDR1 is MGHRA and CDR2 is YSYEKL. V gave up 0 bases and J gave up 9 bases, with 3 bases separating them. The CDR3 nucleotides are TGCGCCAGCAGCCAAGACGTCATTCAGTACTTC. Translated: CASSQDVIQYF.

The genes are TRBV18 and TRBJ1-1; 8 bases map to TRBD1. Germline trimming cut 3 bases from V and 1 base from J; bases unmatched to any gene: 1. Per the germline V gene, CDR1 is KGHSH and CDR2 is LQKENI. This CDR3 is 14 amino acids long. The CDR3 coding sequence is TGTGCCAGCTCACCGGGACAGGAGAACACTGAAGCTTTCTTT. This gives the protein CASSPGQENTEAFF.

A single count supports this clone. The J gene is TRBJ2-7, the V gene TRBV4-3; 10 bases agree with TRBD1. The CDR3 is made up of 17 amino acids. V lost 0 bases and J lost 5; bases outside the gene matches: 10. Germline V CDR1 and CDR2: LGHNA, YSLEER. The DNA for the CDR3 is TGCGCCAGCAGCCAAGATTGGGGGGAGGACAGGGGGAACGAGCAGTACTTC. It encodes CASSQDWGEDRGNEQYF.

The chain joins TRBV28 to TRBJ2-1; D is ambiguous. CDR1 and CDR2 (germline): MDHEN, SYDVKM. The CDR3 has 13 amino acids. Trimming cost V 4 bases and J 3 bases, with 7 bases left between them. This chain's CDR3 is CASSSYVYNEQFF. In DNA form, the CDR3 reads TGTGCCAGCAGTTCCTACGTCTACAATGAGCAGTTCTTC.

This chain links TRBV29-1 with TRBJ2-3; TRBD1 or TRBD2 may be the D gene (7 bases each). Per the germline V gene, CDR1 is SQVTM and CDR2 is ANQGSEA. The CDR3 covers 16 residues. Trimming took 5 bases from V and 1 from J, leaving 19 bases between them. This CDR3 reads CSVKGARSGRTDTQYF. CDR3 nucleotide sequence: TGCAGCGTTAAGGGGGCCCGTAGCGGGCGCACAGATACGCAGTATTTT.

The chain links TRBV5-6 to TRBJ2-7, with a tentative D call TRBD1 (6 bases). Germline CDR1 is SGHDT and CDR2 is YYEEEE. CDR3 size: 15 residues. The V end was cut by 4 bases, the J end by 5 bases, with 19 bases between. CDR3 DNA sequence: TGTGCCAGCAGCAAAGCAGGGTTTAGGGGGAACGAGCAGTACTTC. Amino acids: CASSKAGFRGNEQYF.

The V and J genes are TRBV7-2 and TRBJ2-5; D remains ambiguous. This CDR3 region has 15 residues. Between the trimmed V and J ends, which lost 3 bases and 1 base, there was a span of 12 bases. The germline gives CDR1 SGHTA, CDR2 FQGNSA. CDR3 protein: CASSFLGLIQETQYF. In DNA form, the CDR3 reads TGTGCCAGCAGCTTTTTGGGCCTGATCCAAGAGACCCAGTACTTC.

This sequence joins TRBV18 and TRBJ2-7; D is unclear. Germline CDR1 KGHSH, CDR2 LQKENI. CDR3 length: 13 amino acids. Deletions cut 0 bases from V and 9 bases from J, with 12 bases between. CDR3 amino acids: CASSPPPIGPQYF. Written as DNA, the CDR3 is TGTGCCAGCTCACCACCGCCAATCGGACCGCAGTACTTC.

The CDR3 DNA reads TGCGCCAGCAGAGGAACAGACAGGGGGTATGGCTACACCTTC. Translation: CASRGTDRGYGYTF. The chain joins TRBV10-2 to TRBJ1-2, with TRBD1 identical over 9 bases. This CDR3 is 14 amino acids long. Germline lookup yields CDR1 WSHSY and CDR2 SAAADI. With V trimmed by 6 bases and J by 5 bases, 7 bases remained unmatched.